Listed below are T cell receptor beta chains from one sample, sequenced in a study of blood T cells in healthy people across ages. TCRdb reprocessed the 5' RACE reads via MiXCR and lists one record per CDR3 protein. There are some 760,000 distinct CDR3 sequences in the sample; approximately 25% occur only once, and roughly a tenth lies in the top ten. These data also formed part of another study, on T cells of mothers and their children.

The specimen was blood. These receptors all stem from a boy aged 5-17 years in good health. The conserved cysteine and the conserved F or W are not part of the CDR3 here.

V gene,CDR3 protein
TRBV12-3/TRBV12-4,ASSLAGGRIGREPYGNEQF
TRBV6-5,ASSYSWVEDNEQS
TRBV12-3/TRBV12-4,ASSYGQPMNTEAF
TRBV7-6,ASRTPGQGLNTGELF
TRBV4-1,ASSQDLGRASGTLKLIEQF
TRBV4-1,ASSQDRAGGGNEQF
TRBV29-1,SVQEGYT
TRBV14,ASSPPAPGTGSIWF
TRBV29-1,TTEASGGTDTQY
TRBV3-1,ASSQGTSLVETQY